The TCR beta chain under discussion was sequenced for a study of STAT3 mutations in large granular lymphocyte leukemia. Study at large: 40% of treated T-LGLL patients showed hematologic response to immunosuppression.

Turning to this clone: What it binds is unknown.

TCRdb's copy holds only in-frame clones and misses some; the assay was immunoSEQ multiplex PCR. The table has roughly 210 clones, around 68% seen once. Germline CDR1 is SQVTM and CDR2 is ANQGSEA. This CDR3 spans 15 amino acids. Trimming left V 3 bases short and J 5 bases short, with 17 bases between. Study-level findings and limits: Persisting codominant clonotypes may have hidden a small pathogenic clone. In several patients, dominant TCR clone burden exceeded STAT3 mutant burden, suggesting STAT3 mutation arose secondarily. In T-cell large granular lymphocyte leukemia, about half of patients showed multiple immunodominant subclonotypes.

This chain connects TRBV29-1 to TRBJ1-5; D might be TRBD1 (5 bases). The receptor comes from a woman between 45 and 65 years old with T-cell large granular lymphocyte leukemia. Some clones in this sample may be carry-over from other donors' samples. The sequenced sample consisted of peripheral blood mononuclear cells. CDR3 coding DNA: TGCAGCGTTGATTCTTACGGGACGAGGGATCAGCCCCAGCATTTT. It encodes CSVDSYGTRDQPQHF.